These 14 T cell receptor beta chains were sequenced from one sample in a study of blood T cell repertoires in COVID-19. Libraries were prepared by immunoSEQ multiplex PCR; TCRdb keeps only in-frame clonotypes and omits some of them. The table records about 330,000 clones, more than 75% of them present only once. Sequencing was carried out using peripheral blood. Every receptor here comes from a woman in her 50s with active or convalescent COVID-19.

The chain uses TRBV9 and TRBJ1-3; D not certain. Germline V lookup: CDR1 SGDLS, CDR2 YYNGEE. The CDR3 totals 14 residues. V shed 2 bases and J shed 6 bases, with 12 bases lying between them. The CDR3 loop is CASSVLGGQNTIYF. CDR3 in DNA: TGTGCCAGCAGCGTTTTAGGAGGTCAAAACACCATATATTTT.

The chain carries TRBV7-2 and TRBJ2-3; tentatively, D is TRBD2 (5 bases). Per germline, CDR1 SGHTA and CDR2 FQGNSA. The CDR3 loop spans 14 amino acids. V shed 4 bases and J shed 0 bases, with 8 bases lying between them. CDR3 protein: CASSSGLSTDTQYF. The CDR3 DNA sequence: TGTGCCAGCAGCTCCGGACTGAGCACAGATACGCAGTATTTT.

The sample holds one count of this clone. The rearrangement uses TRBV7-3 and TRBJ2-2; 8 bases agree with TRBD1. With V trimmed by 5 bases and J by 5 bases, 4 bases remained unmatched. Looked up from germline, CDR1 is SGHTA and CDR2 is FQGTGA. CDR3 length: 14 residues. CDR3 amino acids: CASSGTGVTGELFF. In nucleotides, the CDR3 is TGTGCCAGCAGCGGGACAGGCGTGACCGGGGAGCTGTTTTTT.

This chain uses TRBV5-5 with TRBJ2-7; possible D gene TRBD1, 7 bases. This CDR3 is built from 16 residues. The germline V gene has CDR1 SGHKS and CDR2 YYEKEE (reference sequence). V gave up 4 bases and J gave up 3 bases, with 20 bases separating them. CDR3 region: CASSPPGSGGYYEQYF. DNA for the CDR3: TGTGCCAGCAGCCCTCCTGGGTCAGGGGGGTACTACGAGCAGTACTTC.

This clone was observed once. This sequence joins TRBV2 and TRBJ2-7; 9 bases are shared with TRBD1. Germline V gene data show CDR1 as SNHLY and CDR2 as FYNNEI. The CDR3 contains 14 residues. V lost 6 bases and J lost 2; bases outside the gene matches: 5. The CDR3 loop reads CASRKGQGTYEQYF. In nucleotides, the CDR3 is TGTGCCAGCAGGAAGGGACAGGGAACCTACGAGCAGTACTTC.

This clone was observed a handful of times. The chain carries TRBV6-2 or TRBV6-3 and TRBJ2-3; 7 bases agree with TRBD2. V trimming: 6 bases; J trimming: 6 bases; junction bases outside the gene matches: 12. CDR1 and CDR2 (germline): MNHEY, SVGEGT. The CDR3 loop spans 15 amino acids. CDR3 sequence (DNA): TGTGCCAGCAGCCCGACTAGTTTCGGGGGGGATACGCAGTATTTT. It specifies CASSPTSFGGDTQYF.

The chain has TRBV2 and TRBJ1-3; D gene unclear. Trimming pared 0 bases from V and 0 bases from J, leaving 9 bases between. The germline CDR1 and CDR2 sequences are SNHLY and FYNNEI. The CDR3 runs 16 residues. In DNA form, the CDR3 reads TGTGCCAGCAGTGAAGCGCTAGGTTACTCTGGAAACACCATATATTTT. Translation: CASSEALGYSGNTIYF. The full variable domain, completed using reference TRBV2 and TRBJ1-3, is EPEVTQTPSHQVTQMGQEVILRCVPISNHLYFYWYRQILGQKVEFLVSFYNNEISEKSEIFDDQFSVERPDGSNFTLKIRSTKLEDSAMYFCASSEALGYSGNTIYFGEGSWLTVV.

A single count supports this clone. V is TRBV2 and J is TRBJ1-6; TRBD1 is a possible D gene (5 bases). V shed 8 bases and J shed 9 bases, with 20 bases lying between them. Germline values: CDR1 SNHLY, CDR2 FYNNEI. There are 15 residues in the CDR3. The DNA of the CDR3 is TGTGCCAGCGCTTCACAGGAAGTGTTCCTTTCACCCCTCCACTTT. The encoded protein is CASASQEVFLSPLHF.

This clone was seen a handful of times. This chain uses TRBV6-6 with TRBJ1-5; D gene unclear. There are 16 residues in the CDR3. V lost 7 bases, J lost 2 bases, and 18 bases lay in between. CDR1 MNHNY and CDR2 SVGAGI come from the germline V gene (reference sequence). The CDR3 DNA follows: TGTGCCAGCATCCACGGACGGACTCTCGGCAATCAGCCCCAGCATTTT. This gives the protein CASIHGRTLGNQPQHF.

The chain is built from TRBV10-3 and TRBJ1-6, with 8 bases that match TRBD1. V lost 0 bases to trimming and J lost 0 bases; unmatched junction nucleotides: 4. This CDR3 region has 18 residues. Germline values: CDR1 ENHRY, CDR2 SYGVKD. The CDR3 DNA sequence: TGTGCCATCAGTGAGTCCTACAGGGGGAGCTCCTATAATTCACCCCTCCACTTT. Protein: CAISESYRGSSYNSPLHF.

The J gene is TRBJ1-5, the V gene TRBV27; the match to TRBD1 covers 7 bases. Germline lookup yields CDR1 MNHEY and CDR2 SMNVEV (reference sequence). Unmatched junction bases numbered 7, after V lost 2 bases and J lost 0 bases. This CDR3 has 17 residues. CDR3 sequence reads: CASSLRGLRGSNQPQHF. CDR3 nucleotide sequence: TGTGCCAGCAGTTTAAGGGGGCTTCGGGGTAGCAATCAGCCCCAGCATTTT.

The chain has TRBV28 and TRBJ2-7; no reliable D call. V gave up 5 bases and J gave up 3 bases, with 5 bases separating them. The CDR3 runs to 11 residues. CDR1 MDHEN and CDR2 SYDVKM come from the germline V gene. CDR3 region: CASSQVYEQYF. CDR3 nucleotides: TGTGCCAGCAGTCAGGTCTACGAGCAGTACTTC.

The V gene is TRBV6-1, the J gene TRBJ1-5; D not certain. CDR3 length: 13 residues. The germline gives CDR1 MNHNS, CDR2 SASEGT. Trimming shortened V by 2 bases and J by 2 bases, and 4 bases separated the two germline ends. The CDR3 bases are TGTGCCAGCAGTGAACGAGGCAATCAGCCCCAGCATTTT. Translated, it gives CASSERGNQPQHF.

This clone has just one count. The gene calls are TRBV5-8 and TRBJ2-5; D is possibly TRBD1 (6 bases). The CDR3 extends over 17 amino acids. Germline V CDR1 and CDR2: SGHTS, YDEGEE. The ends were cut back, 0 bases at V and 1 base at J, with 16 bases in the middle. CDR3 sequence reads: CASSLGSSGVGQETQYF. In DNA, the CDR3 is TGTGCCAGCAGCTTGGGATCCTCAGGGGTGGGCCAAGAGACCCAGTACTTC.